These 12 T cell receptor beta chains were sequenced from one sample in a study of blood T cell repertoires in COVID-19. Clones were read by immunoSEQ multiplex PCR, and TCRdb kept only the in-frame ones, dropping some. The repertoire consists of about 320,000 clones, with over 75% occurring once and the leading ten covering 5%. Source material: PBMCs or T cells enriched from blood (not recorded which). These receptors all come from a man in his thirties or forties who had recovered from COVID-19.

This clone was seen a handful of times. The chain uses TRBV20-1 and TRBJ1-2; D unresolved. CDR1 DFQATT and CDR2 SNEGSKA come from the germline V gene (reference sequence). V was pared by 3 bases and J by 1 base, with 6 bases between. This CDR3 is built from 12 residues. CDR3 bases: TGCAGTGCTAGTGGCGGTAACTATGGCTACACCTTC. Translated, it gives CSASGGNYGYTF.

The V gene is TRBV19, the J gene TRBJ2-3; TRBD2 might be the D (5 bases). Germline CDR1 is LNHDA and CDR2 is SQIVND (reference sequence). The CDR3 runs 13 residues. V dropped 5 bases and J dropped 5 bases, with 11 bases sitting between them. Written as DNA, the CDR3 is TGTGCCAGTAGTCCCCGGGGAGAAGATACGCAGTATTTT. Protein product: CASSPRGEDTQYF.

The genes are TRBV27 and TRBJ1-2; D perhaps matches TRBD1 (5 bases). The CDR3 length is 14 residues. Germline-derived CDR1 and CDR2 are MNHEY and SMNVEV (reference sequence). Trimming took off 6 bases at V and 2 bases at J, with 13 bases between the two ends. As DNA, the CDR3 is TGTGCCAGCAGGGGGCAGGGCGTCAACTATGGCTACACCTTC. As protein: CASRGQGVNYGYTF.

The chain links TRBV27 to TRBJ1-5; 10 positions match TRBD1. Germline V CDR1 and CDR2: MNHEY, SMNVEV (reference sequence). Trimming removed 2 bases from V and 5 bases from J; junction bases left unmatched: 3. The CDR3 length is 15 residues. For the CDR3, the DNA is TGTGCCAGCAGTTTAAAGACAGGGGGCGATCAGCCCCAGCATTTT. Translating it yields CASSLKTGGDQPQHF.

The chain has TRBV18 and TRBJ1-3; TRBD1 agrees at 8 bases. J lost 2 bases, V lost 2 bases, and 2 bases had no gene match. The CDR3 runs to 15 residues. The germline CDR1 and CDR2 sequences are KGHSH and LQKENI. The CDR3 reads CASSPSGGTGNTIYF. For the CDR3, the DNA is TGTGCCAGCTCACCATCAGGGGGCACTGGAAACACCATATATTTT.

There are a few counts of this clone. The chain is built from TRBV25-1 and TRBJ2-5, with 7 bases aligning to TRBD1. The CDR3 runs to 13 residues. Germline V gives CDR1 MGHDK, CDR2 SYGVNS. After removal of 4 bases from V and 4 bases from J, the junction contained 3 bases not matched to a gene. CDR3: CASSATGSETQYF. The CDR3 nucleotides read TGTGCCAGCAGTGCGACAGGGTCAGAGACCCAGTACTTC. Together with reference TRBV25-1 and TRBJ2-5, the CDR3 gives the full variable domain: EADIYQTPRYLVIGTGKKITLECSQTMGHDKMYWYQQDPGMELHLIHYSYGVNSTEKGDLSSESTVSRIRTEHFPLTLESARPSHTSQYLCASSATGSETQYFGPGTRLLVL.

The V and J genes are TRBV7-9 and TRBJ1-2; maybe TRBD1 (6 bases). V dropped 1 base and J dropped 4 bases, with 22 bases sitting between them. Germline CDR1 SEHNR, CDR2 FQNEAQ (reference sequence). This CDR3 has 18 amino acids. Here the CDR3 DNA reads TGTGCCAGCAGCTTAGAGTCGGAGCGGGGGCTCCTTTTCTATGGCTACACCTTC. Its translation is CASSLESERGLLFYGYTF.

This clone was counted a few times. V usage is TRBV15 and J usage is TRBJ2-7; TRBD1 matches 10 bases. Germline V gene sequence: CDR1 LNHNV, CDR2 YYDKDF (reference sequence). The CDR3 spans 17 residues. V was clipped by 5 bases and J by 4 bases; unmatched bases: 14. The CDR3 DNA sequence: TGTGCCACCAGCGAGGGCCCGGGACAGGGGTTAGTATACGAGCAGTACTTC. Translation gives CATSEGPGQGLVYEQYF.

The chain recombines TRBV6-1 with TRBJ1-5; 8 positions agree with TRBD1. V lost 4 bases to trimming and J lost 3 bases; unmatched junction nucleotides: 14. The CDR3 is 18 residues long. Germline CDR1 reads MNHNS; CDR2 reads SASEGT. The CDR3 DNA sequence: TGTGCCAGCAGTGTATTGATGGGTTGGGGACAGGACAATCAGCCCCAGCATTTT. This sequence encodes CASSVLMGWGQDNQPQHF.

The J gene is TRBJ1-3, the V gene TRBV2; 8 bases align to TRBD1. V dropped 6 bases and J dropped 1; count of bases not matched to a gene: 5. The CDR3 runs to 15 residues. Germline loops: CDR1 SNHLY, CDR2 FYNNEI. In DNA, the CDR3 is TGTGCCAGCAGACGACAGGGGCTTTCTGGAAACACCATATATTTT. Residues: CASRRQGLSGNTIYF.

V is TRBV27 and J is TRBJ2-7, with 7 bases that match TRBD1. This CDR3 is built from 14 residues. The trim removed 8 bases at V and 0 bases at J, leaving 7 bases unmatched. Per the germline V gene, CDR1 is MNHEY and CDR2 is SMNVEV (reference sequence). The CDR3 nucleotides read TGTGCCAGCGCCCCGGGACAGTACTCCTACGAGCAGTACTTC. It translates to CASAPGQYSYEQYF.

The chain is built from TRBV19 and TRBJ2-2; 7 bases map to TRBD1. The CDR3 sequence is 17 residues long. Germline CDR1 reads LNHDA; CDR2 reads SQIVND (reference sequence). V was clipped by 1 base and J by 6 bases; unmatched bases: 11. The CDR3 nucleotides read TGTGCCAGTAGTATAGTTGAGGCAGGGGGATGGGCCGGGGAGCTGTTTTTT. Protein: CASSIVEAGGWAGELFF.